The 28 T cell receptor beta chains in this list originate from one sample, sequenced in a study of shared clonotypes between healthy human individuals. TCRdb's copy holds only in-frame clones and misses some; the assay was immunoSEQ multiplex PCR. The sample yields 1.5 million to 2.5 million clones, approximately 95% seen once. Naive CD8 cells lacked CD45RO and underwent positive selection for CCR7, leaving out terminally differentiated effector memory CD45RA+ cells. The material sequenced was naive CD8+ T cells sorted from blood. The source of these receptors is a man between 18 and 35 years old in good health.

J is TRBJ2-7 and V is TRBV5-1; TRBD2 might be the D (6 bases). This CDR3 contains 15 residues. V shed 2 bases and J shed 2 bases, with 14 bases lying between them. Germline CDR1 and CDR2: SGHRS and YFSETQ. In DNA, the CDR3 is TGCGCCAGCAGCTTTGTCGGGGGAGTAACCTACGAGCAGTACTTC. Its translation is CASSFVGGVTYEQYF.

The chain has TRBV18 and TRBJ2-3, with TRBD1 matching 9 bases. CDR1 is KGHSH, CDR2 LQKENI, per germline. The ends lost 0 bases at V and 4 bases at J; junction bases unmatched: 2. The CDR3 has 15 residues. CDR3 DNA sequence: TGTGCCAGCTCACCACCCACAGGGGGCCCAGATACGCAGTATTTT. This gives the protein CASSPPTGGPDTQYF.

This clone was counted only a few times. The J gene is TRBJ1-2, the V gene TRBV4-1; 8 positions agree with TRBD1. Per germline, CDR1 MGHRA and CDR2 YSYEKL. There are 14 residues in the CDR3. With V trimmed by 4 bases and J by 3 bases, 4 bases remained unmatched. CDR3 coding DNA: TGCGCCAGCAGCCCAGGGGGCGCGGACTATGGCTACACCTTC. Its translation: CASSPGGADYGYTF.

The chain couples TRBV2 to TRBJ2-5; TRBD2 agrees at 12 bases. This CDR3 region has 17 residues. Germline CDR1 SNHLY, CDR2 FYNNEI. Trimming removed 5 bases from V and 4 bases from J; junction bases left unmatched: 11. This CDR3 is CASSPSRLAGEGETQYF. CDR3 DNA: TGTGCCAGCAGTCCGTCCCGACTAGCGGGAGAAGGAGAGACCCAGTACTTC.

This clone was observed a single time. The chain is built from TRBV27 and TRBJ2-3; D possibly uses TRBD1 or TRBD2 (5 bases each). The V end lost 8 bases, the J end lost 4 bases, and 10 bases lay between the germline ends. Germline V CDR1 and CDR2: MNHEY, SMNVEV (reference sequence). There are 12 residues in the CDR3. The CDR3 coding sequence is TGTGCCAGCGGGGACCGGCCAGATACGCAGTATTTT. This gives the protein CASGDRPDTQYF.

V usage is TRBV10-2 and J usage is TRBJ2-3, with D possibly being TRBD1 (6 bases). The V and J ends lost 4 bases and 6 bases respectively, with 8 bases between them. This CDR3 spans 12 amino acids. CDR1 WSHSY and CDR2 SAAADI come from the germline V gene. Written as DNA, the CDR3 is TGCGCCAGCAGTGGGGGGCCTGATACGCAGTATTTT. It yields the protein CASSGGPDTQYF.

This chain joins TRBV11-2 and TRBJ2-4; D gene uncertain. Germline V gene sequence: CDR1 SGHAT, CDR2 FQNNGV. The CDR3 has 12 residues. Trimming cost V 1 base and J 5 bases, with 3 bases left between them. CDR3 in DNA: TGTGCCAGCAGCTTAGCTCAAAACATTCAGTACTTC. Amino acid sequence: CASSLAQNIQYF.

This clone has more than one count but fewer than ten. The chain recombines TRBV10-1 with TRBJ1-2; 8 bases match TRBD1. Germline CDR1 WNHNN, CDR2 SYGVQD (reference sequence). CDR3 length equals 11 residues. After removal of 7 bases from V and 8 bases from J, the junction contained 3 bases not matched to a gene. The CDR3 spells CASNRGGGYTF. Written as DNA, the CDR3 is TGCGCCAGCAACAGGGGGGGCGGCTACACCTTC.

This clone came up once. The chain combines TRBV11-2 with TRBJ1-1; D call uncertain. The CDR3 loop spans 13 amino acids. CDR1 and CDR2 (germline): SGHAT, FQNNGV. Trimming shortened V by 4 bases and J by 4 bases, and 10 bases separated the two germline ends. CDR3 region: CASSSDVGTEAFF. CDR3 coding DNA: TGTGCCAGCAGCTCCGACGTTGGCACTGAAGCTTTCTTT.

This clone was detected once. As DNA, the CDR3 is TGCGCCAGCAGTGAGATCAACCGGGCATACGAGCAGTACTTC. This gives the protein CASSEINRAYEQYF. V and J are TRBV10-2 and TRBJ2-7; no definite D call. V shed 2 bases and J shed 4 bases, with 12 bases lying between them. This CDR3 is 14 amino acids long. Germline V gene lookup returns CDR1 WSHSY and CDR2 SAAADI.

The V gene is TRBV10-2, the J gene TRBJ2-5; TRBD2 is a possible D gene (6 bases). Per germline, CDR1 WSHSY and CDR2 SAAADI. The CDR3 consists of 15 residues. With 0 bases removed from V and 4 bases from J, the gap between germline ends came to 12 bases. The CDR3, as DNA: TGCGCCAGCAGTGAGTCCCCAGGGAGGTCAGAGACCCAGTACTTC. The encoded protein is CASSESPGRSETQYF.

The CDR3 DNA sequence: TGTGCCAGCAGCCCCGAACCCCTAGGGAGAGAGACCCAGTACTTC. This encodes CASSPEPLGRETQYF. V and J are TRBV7-9 and TRBJ2-5; possible D gene TRBD2, 5 bases. Trimming removed 5 bases from V and 4 bases from J, with 17 bases in between. The CDR3 totals 15 residues. Germline V gene data show CDR1 as SEHNR and CDR2 as FQNEAQ (reference sequence).

The V gene is TRBV9, the J gene TRBJ2-3; TRBD2 agrees at 8 bases. The CDR3 consists of 17 residues. V lost 4 bases, J lost 2 bases, and 12 bases stayed unmatched. The germline V gene has CDR1 SGDLS and CDR2 YYNGEE. The CDR3 DNA reads as TGTGCCAGCAGCATCGGCGGGGGGCCGCAAATCACAGATACGCAGTATTTT. It specifies CASSIGGGPQITDTQYF.

The chain carries TRBV10-2 and TRBJ1-1, with D perhaps matching TRBD1 (5 bases). This CDR3 contains 17 residues. CDR1 is WSHSY and CDR2 is SAAADI in the germline V gene. V was shortened by 8 bases and J by 0 bases, with 22 bases between the two germline ends. DNA of the CDR3: TGCGCCAGCTCATGGGGGACGGAAGGGTTTATGAACACTGAAGCTTTCTTT. Encoded protein: CASSWGTEGFMNTEAFF.

V is TRBV30 and J is TRBJ1-3; TRBD1 matches 9 bases. The germline V gene encodes CDR1 GTSNPN and CDR2 SVGIG (reference sequence). The CDR3 is 13 residues long. The V and J ends lost 8 bases and 1 base, in that order; junction bases with no gene match: 3. In DNA, the CDR3 is TGTGCCGGACAGGGGACGTCTGGAAACACCATATATTTT. Translating it yields CAGQGTSGNTIYF.

Note on this clone: The junction does not match germline at one end; this may be a read error. This sample includes further DNA sequences coding for the same CDR3. The chain links TRBV15 to TRBJ1-2; a weak D match, TRBD1 (5 bases). Germline V gene data show CDR1 as LNHNV and CDR2 as YYDKDF (reference sequence). The CDR3 has 16 residues. The CDR3 nucleotides are TGTGCCACCAGCAGAGATCGGGGCTCGGGGAGCTATGGCTACACCTTT. Protein sequence: CATSRDRGSGSYGYTF.

CDR3 DNA: TGTGCCAGCATCCTGACGAACAGCGCGGACACTGAAGCTTTCTTT. Its protein is CASILTNSADTEAFF. The chain is built from TRBV7-9 and TRBJ1-1, with D unclear. V lost 7 bases and J lost 3, with 18 bases in between. Per germline, CDR1 SEHNR and CDR2 FQNEAQ (reference sequence). The CDR3 loop spans 15 amino acids. Filled out from reference TRBV7-9 and TRBJ1-1, the complete variable domain reads DTGVSQNPRHKITKRGQNVTFRCDPISEHNRLYWYRQTLGQGPEFLTYFQNEAQLEKSRLLSDRFSAERPKGSFSTLEIQRTEQGDSAMYLCASILTNSADTEAFFGQGTRLTVV.

This chain connects TRBV27 to TRBJ1-1, with D possibly TRBD1 on 6 matching bases. There are 14 residues in the CDR3. Germline V gives CDR1 MNHEY, CDR2 SMNVEV (reference sequence). With 4 bases removed from V and 5 bases from J, the gap between germline ends came to 14 bases. CDR3 sequence: CASSSRGASTEAFF. The CDR3 region has the DNA TGTGCCAGCAGTTCCAGGGGTGCGTCTACTGAAGCTTTCTTT.

This clone appeared a single time. This rearrangement joins TRBV5-5 to TRBJ2-7, with unresolved D. The CDR3 covers 13 residues. Germline V gene sequence: CDR1 SGHKS, CDR2 YYEKEE (reference sequence). Trimming removed 0 bases from V and 3 bases from J, with 7 bases in between. As DNA, the CDR3 is TGTGCCAGCAGCTTGGCACCCGTCTACGAGCAGTACTTC. It yields the protein CASSLAPVYEQYF.

V and J are TRBV6-1 and TRBJ2-1; 13 positions agree with TRBD2. V shed 4 bases, J shed 8 bases, and the junction held 5 bases outside the gene matches. Germline V lookup: CDR1 MNHNS, CDR2 SASEGT. The CDR3 loop spans 15 amino acids. The CDR3 region has the DNA TGTGCCAGCAGTGCGGGACTAGCGGGACTCGATGAGCAGTTCTTC. Residues: CASSAGLAGLDEQFF.

The CDR3 DNA sequence: TGTGCCAGCAGCCTAGTGGAGACAGAGTGGGATGGCTACACCTTC. It yields the protein CASSLVETEWDGYTF. The chain carries TRBV5-4 and TRBJ1-2, with a weak D call TRBD1 (5 bases). The CDR3 spans 15 residues. V dropped 4 bases and J dropped 6 bases, with 19 bases sitting between them. Germline V gene data show CDR1 as SGHNT and CDR2 as YYREEE (reference sequence).

This chain joins TRBV11-2 and TRBJ1-1; D remains unclear. CDR1 and CDR2 (germline): SGHAT, FQNNGV. V was cut by 0 bases and J by 0 bases, with 8 bases left in between. The CDR3 is 15 amino acids. The CDR3 region is CASSLDALMNTEAFF. DNA for the CDR3: TGTGCCAGCAGCTTAGATGCCCTCATGAACACTGAAGCTTTCTTT.

In its sample, this clone was seen once. V is TRBV4-2 and J is TRBJ2-7; 8 positions agree with TRBD1. The CDR3 is 13 residues long. Trimming at V came to 3 bases and at J to 3 bases, leaving 1 base not matched to a gene. Per germline, CDR1 LGHNA and CDR2 YNFKEQ. CDR3 coding DNA: TGTGCCAGCAGCCACGGACAGGGCTACGAGCAGTACTTC. Encoded protein: CASSHGQGYEQYF.

The chain recombines TRBV7-9 with TRBJ1-2; D remains unclear. Germline CDR1 and CDR2: SEHNR and FQNEAQ (reference sequence). This CDR3 region has 13 residues. The V end lost 5 bases, the J end lost 3 bases, and 10 bases lay between the germline ends. DNA of the CDR3: TGTGCCAGCAGCGCTGTCGCAGACTATGGCTACACCTTC. Residues: CASSAVADYGYTF. Using reference TRBV7-9 and TRBJ1-2 for the parts outside the CDR3, the full variable domain is DTGVSQNPRHKITKRGQNVTFRCDPISEHNRLYWYRQTLGQGPEFLTYFQNEAQLEKSRLLSDRFSAERPKGSFSTLEIQRTEQGDSAMYLCASSAVADYGYTFGSGTRLTVV.

The gene calls are TRBV27 and TRBJ2-7; no definite D call. This CDR3 has 10 residues. Germline values: CDR1 MNHEY, CDR2 SMNVEV (reference sequence). Trimming took 10 bases from V and 4 from J, leaving 8 bases between them. CDR3 in DNA: TGTGCCACCCCAGGATACGAGCAGTACTTC. Protein: CATPGYEQYF.

This clone was found a few times. The genes are TRBV19 and TRBJ1-1; D is possibly TRBD1 (6 bases). This CDR3 contains 14 residues. The germline V gene encodes CDR1 LNHDA and CDR2 SQIVND (reference sequence). Trimming removed 5 bases at V and 5 bases at J, with 15 bases between. CDR3 in amino acids: CASSQGLGGTEAFF. The DNA for the CDR3 is TGTGCCAGTAGTCAGGGGTTAGGTGGGACTGAAGCTTTCTTT.

The genes are TRBV28 and TRBJ1-5; D call uncertain. The CDR3 runs to 18 residues. The V gene's germline CDR1 is MDHEN and CDR2 SYDVKM. The ends were cut back, 7 bases at V and 5 bases at J, with 27 bases in the middle. The CDR3 spells CASNPPLQWAQVDQPQHF. CDR3 bases: TGTGCCAGCAACCCGCCCCTCCAGTGGGCCCAGGTGGATCAGCCCCAGCATTTT.

V and J are TRBV28 and TRBJ1-1, with 7 bases lining up with TRBD1. The ends lost 2 bases at V and 6 bases at J; junction bases unmatched: 9. The germline gives CDR1 MDHEN, CDR2 SYDVKM. The CDR3 runs to 15 residues. DNA of the CDR3: TGTGCCAGCAGTTTAATCTTGGACAGGACCGCTGAAGCTTTCTTT. Translating it yields CASSLILDRTAEAFF.